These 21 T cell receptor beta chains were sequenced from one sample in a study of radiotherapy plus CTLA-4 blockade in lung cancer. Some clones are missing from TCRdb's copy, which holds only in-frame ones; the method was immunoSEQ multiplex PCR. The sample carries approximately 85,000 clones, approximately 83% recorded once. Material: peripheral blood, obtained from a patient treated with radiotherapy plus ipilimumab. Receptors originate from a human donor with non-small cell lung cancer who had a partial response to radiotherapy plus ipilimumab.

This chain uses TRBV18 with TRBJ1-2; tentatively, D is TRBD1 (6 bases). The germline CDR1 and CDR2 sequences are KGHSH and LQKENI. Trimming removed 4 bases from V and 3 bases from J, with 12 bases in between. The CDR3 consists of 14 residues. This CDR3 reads CASSRNREDYGYTF. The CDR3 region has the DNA TGTGCCAGCTCACGGAACAGGGAAGACTATGGCTACACCTTC.

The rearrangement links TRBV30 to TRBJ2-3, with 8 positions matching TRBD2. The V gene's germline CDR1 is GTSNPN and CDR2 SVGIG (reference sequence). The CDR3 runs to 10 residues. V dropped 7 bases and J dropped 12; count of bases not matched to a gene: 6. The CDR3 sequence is CAFYSGNQYF. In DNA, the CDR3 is TGTGCCTTCTATAGCGGGAACCAGTATTTT.

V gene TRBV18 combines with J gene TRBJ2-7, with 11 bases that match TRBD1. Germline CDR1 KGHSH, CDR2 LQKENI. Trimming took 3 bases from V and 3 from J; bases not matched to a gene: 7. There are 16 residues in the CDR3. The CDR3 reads CASSPFRDRGFYEQYV. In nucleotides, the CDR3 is TGTGCCAGCTCACCTTTCCGGGACAGGGGGTTCTACGAGCAGTACGTC.

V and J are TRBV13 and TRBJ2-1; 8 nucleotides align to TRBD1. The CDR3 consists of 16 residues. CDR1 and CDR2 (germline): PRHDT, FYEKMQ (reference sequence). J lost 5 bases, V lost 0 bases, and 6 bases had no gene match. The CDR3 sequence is CASSLGEDRVHNEQFF. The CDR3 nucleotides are TGTGCCAGCAGCTTAGGTGAGGACAGGGTCCACAATGAGCAGTTCTTC.

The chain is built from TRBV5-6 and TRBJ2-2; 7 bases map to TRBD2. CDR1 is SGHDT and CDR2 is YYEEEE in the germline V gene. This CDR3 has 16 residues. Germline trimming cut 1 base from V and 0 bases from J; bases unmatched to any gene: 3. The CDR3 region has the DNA TGTGCCAGCAGCTTGAGGCTAGCGGCGAACACCGGGGAGCTGTTTTTT. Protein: CASSLRLAANTGELFF.

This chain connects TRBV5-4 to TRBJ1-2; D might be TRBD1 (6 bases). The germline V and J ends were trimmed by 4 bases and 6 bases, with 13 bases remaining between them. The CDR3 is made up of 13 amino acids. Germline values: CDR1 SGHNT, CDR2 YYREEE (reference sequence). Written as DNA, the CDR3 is TGTGCCAGCAGCCGGGACATTTCCGATGGCTACACCTTC. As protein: CASSRDISDGYTF.

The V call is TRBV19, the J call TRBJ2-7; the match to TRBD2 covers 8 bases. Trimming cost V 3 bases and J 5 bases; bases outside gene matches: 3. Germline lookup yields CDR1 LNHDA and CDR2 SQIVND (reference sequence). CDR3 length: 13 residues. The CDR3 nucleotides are TGTGCCAGTAGTATCTGGACTAGCAACGAGCAGTACGTC. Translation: CASSIWTSNEQYV.

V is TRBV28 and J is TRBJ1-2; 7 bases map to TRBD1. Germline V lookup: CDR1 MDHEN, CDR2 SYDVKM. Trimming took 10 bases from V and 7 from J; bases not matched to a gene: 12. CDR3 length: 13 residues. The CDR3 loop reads CAIYRDRFLGYTF. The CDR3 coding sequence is TGTGCCATCTACCGGGACAGATTTCTTGGCTACACCTTC.

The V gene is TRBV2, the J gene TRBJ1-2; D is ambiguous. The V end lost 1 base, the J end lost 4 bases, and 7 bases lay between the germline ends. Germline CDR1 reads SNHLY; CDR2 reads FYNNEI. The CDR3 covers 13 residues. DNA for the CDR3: TGTGCCAGCAGTGAAGGACTGAGCTATGGCTACACCTTC. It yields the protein CASSEGLSYGYTF.

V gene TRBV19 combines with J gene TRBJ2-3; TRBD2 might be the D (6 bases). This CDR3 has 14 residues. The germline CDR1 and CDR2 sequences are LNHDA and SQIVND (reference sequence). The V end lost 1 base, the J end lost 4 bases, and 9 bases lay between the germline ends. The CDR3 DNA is TGTGCCAGTAGTATAGGGAGGGCCTCAGATACGCAGTATTTT. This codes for CASSIGRASDTQYF.

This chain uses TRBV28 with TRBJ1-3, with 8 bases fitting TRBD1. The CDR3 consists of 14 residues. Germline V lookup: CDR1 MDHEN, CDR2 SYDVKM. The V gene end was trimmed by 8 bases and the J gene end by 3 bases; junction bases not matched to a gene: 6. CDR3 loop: CASGQTGGGNTIYF. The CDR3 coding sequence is TGTGCCAGCGGTCAAACAGGGGGTGGAAACACCATATATTTT.

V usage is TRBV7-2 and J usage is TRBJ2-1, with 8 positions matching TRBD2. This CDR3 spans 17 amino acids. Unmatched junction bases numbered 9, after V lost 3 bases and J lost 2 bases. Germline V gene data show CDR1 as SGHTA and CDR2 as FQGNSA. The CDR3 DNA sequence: TGTGCCAGCAGCTTTAGGGTAGCGGGACCAACCTACAATGAGCAGTTCTTC. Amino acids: CASSFRVAGPTYNEQFF.

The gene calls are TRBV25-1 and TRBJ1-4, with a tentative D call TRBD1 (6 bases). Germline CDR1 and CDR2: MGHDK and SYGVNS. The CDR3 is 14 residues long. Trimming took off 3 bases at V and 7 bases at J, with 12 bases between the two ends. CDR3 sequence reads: CASSERGRVEKLFF. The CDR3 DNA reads TGTGCCAGCAGTGAGCGGGGGCGTGTTGAAAAACTGTTTTTT. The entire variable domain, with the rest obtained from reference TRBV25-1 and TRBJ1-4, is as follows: EADIYQTPRYLVIGTGKKITLECSQTMGHDKMYWYQQDPGMELHLIHYSYGVNSTEKGDLSSESTVSRIRTEHFPLTLESARPSHTSQYLCASSERGRVEKLFFGSGTQLSVL.

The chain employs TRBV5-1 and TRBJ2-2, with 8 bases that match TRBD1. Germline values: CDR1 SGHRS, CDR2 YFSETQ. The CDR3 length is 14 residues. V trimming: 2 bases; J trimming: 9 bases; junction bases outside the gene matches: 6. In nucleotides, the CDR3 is TGCGCCAGCAGCTTAAACACAGGGGGATGGGAGCTGTTTTTT. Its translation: CASSLNTGGWELFF. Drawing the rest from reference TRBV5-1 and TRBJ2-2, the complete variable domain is KAGVTQTPRYLIKTRGQQVTLSCSPISGHRSVSWYQQTPGQGLQFLFEYFSETQRNKGNFPGRFSGRQFSNSRSEMNVSTLELGDSALYLCASSLNTGGWELFFGEGSRLTVL.

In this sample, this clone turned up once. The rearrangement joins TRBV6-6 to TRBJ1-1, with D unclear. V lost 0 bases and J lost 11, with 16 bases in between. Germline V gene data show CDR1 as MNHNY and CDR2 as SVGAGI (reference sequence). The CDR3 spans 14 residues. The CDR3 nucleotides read TGTGCCAGCAGTTACTCCAGTTTGCGGGGATGGGCTTTCTTT. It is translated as CASSYSSLRGWAFF.

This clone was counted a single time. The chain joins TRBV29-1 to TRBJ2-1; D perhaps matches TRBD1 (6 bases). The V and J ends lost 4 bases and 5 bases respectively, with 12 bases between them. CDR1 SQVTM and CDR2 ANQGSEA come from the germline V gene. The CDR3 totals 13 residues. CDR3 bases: TGCAGCGTTGTGGGGGCGGACGACAATGAGCAGTTCTTC. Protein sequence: CSVVGADDNEQFF.

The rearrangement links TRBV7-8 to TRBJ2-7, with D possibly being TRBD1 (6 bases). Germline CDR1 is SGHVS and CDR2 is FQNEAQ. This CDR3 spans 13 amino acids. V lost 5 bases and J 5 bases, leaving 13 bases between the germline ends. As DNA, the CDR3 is TGTGCCAGCAGCCTTTCACAGGGAAACGAGCAGTACGTC. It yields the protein CASSLSQGNEQYV.

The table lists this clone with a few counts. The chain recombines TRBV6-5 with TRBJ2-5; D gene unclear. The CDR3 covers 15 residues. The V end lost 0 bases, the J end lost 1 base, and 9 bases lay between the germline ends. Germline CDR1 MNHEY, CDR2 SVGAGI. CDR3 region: CASSYSSPVQETQYF. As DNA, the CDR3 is TGTGCCAGCAGTTACTCGAGCCCGGTCCAAGAGACCCAGTACTTC.

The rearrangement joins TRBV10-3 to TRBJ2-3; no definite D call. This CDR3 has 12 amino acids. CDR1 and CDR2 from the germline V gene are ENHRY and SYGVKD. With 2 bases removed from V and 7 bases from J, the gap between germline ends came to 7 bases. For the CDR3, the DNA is TGTGCCATCAGTGAGCAGAAATATACGCAGTATTTT. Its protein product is CAISEQKYTQYF.

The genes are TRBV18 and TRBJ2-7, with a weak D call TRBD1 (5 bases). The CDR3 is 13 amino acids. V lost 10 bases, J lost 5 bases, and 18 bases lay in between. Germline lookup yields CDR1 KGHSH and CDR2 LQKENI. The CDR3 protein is CATSLGVFDEQYV. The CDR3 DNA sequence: TGTGCCACCTCCCTAGGGGTGTTCGACGAGCAGTACGTC.

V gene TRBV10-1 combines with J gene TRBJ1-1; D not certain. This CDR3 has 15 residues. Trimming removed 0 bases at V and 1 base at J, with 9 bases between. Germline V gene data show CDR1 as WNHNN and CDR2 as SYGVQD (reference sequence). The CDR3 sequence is CASSESWPTNTEAFF. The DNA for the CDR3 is TGCGCCAGCAGTGAGTCGTGGCCAACGAACACTGAAGCTTTCTTT.